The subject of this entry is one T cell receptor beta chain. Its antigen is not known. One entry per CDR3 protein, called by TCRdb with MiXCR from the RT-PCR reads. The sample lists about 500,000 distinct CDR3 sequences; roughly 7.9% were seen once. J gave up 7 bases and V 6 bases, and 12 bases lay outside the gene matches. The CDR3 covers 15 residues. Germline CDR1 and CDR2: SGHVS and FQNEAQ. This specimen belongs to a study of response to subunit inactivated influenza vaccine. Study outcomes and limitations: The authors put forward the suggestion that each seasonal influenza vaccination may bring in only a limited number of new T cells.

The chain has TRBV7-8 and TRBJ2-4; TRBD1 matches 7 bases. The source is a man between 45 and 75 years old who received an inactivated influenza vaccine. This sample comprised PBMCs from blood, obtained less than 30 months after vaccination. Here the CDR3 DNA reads TGTGCCAGCAGTACCTACAGGGGTCCTCCTAACATTCAGTACTTC. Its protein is CASSTYRGPPNIQYF. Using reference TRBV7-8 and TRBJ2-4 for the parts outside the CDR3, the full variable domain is GAGVSQSPRYKVAKRGQDVALRCDPISGHVSLFWYQQALGQGPEFLTYFQNEAQLDKSGLPSDRFFAERPEGSVSTLKIQRTQQEDSAVYLCASSTYRGPPNIQYFGAGTRLSVL.